This TCR beta chain was sequenced for a study of regulatory T cells in long-lasting Graves disease. Study-wide results and limits: Between persistent patients, a few thousand public clonotypes were shared, exceeding the 966 shared between new patients. The TCR repertoire of persistent Graves' patients was less diverse than that of newly diagnosed ones.

Germline CDR1 is WNHNN and CDR2 is SYGVQD (reference sequence). The CDR3 is made up of 16 amino acids. V lost 10 bases, J lost 5 bases, and 17 bases stayed unmatched. With respect to this clonotype: Its specificity is not known.

Time point noted: newly diagnosed GD, antithyroid drugs for less than 3 months. Scientists built the TCR library using RNA that was extracted from PBMCs. Arm-PCR of CDR3 regions with iRepertoire HTBI primers generated TCR beta libraries. Using its own MiXCR run on the multiplex PCR reads, TCRdb lists one record per CDR3 protein. The sample yields around 460,000 distinct CDR3 sequences, around 15% seen once. In addition, the sample was reused for a study of T cells in Graves' hyperthyroidism and ophthalmopathy. That source reports: The HTBI set primed first-round TCR CDR3 RT-PCR.

The TCR was taken from a woman between 45 and 60 years old with Graves disease. The chain uses TRBV10-1 and TRBJ2-3; 8 bases are a match to TRBD1. The specimen comprised peripheral blood mononuclear cells (PBMCs), sampled at new diagnosis, from a patient treated with antithyroid drugs. The DNA for the CDR3 is TGCGCCACCACCACGCTCCCGACAGGGGCGGAAGATACGCAGTATTTT. Protein product: CATTTLPTGAEDTQYF.